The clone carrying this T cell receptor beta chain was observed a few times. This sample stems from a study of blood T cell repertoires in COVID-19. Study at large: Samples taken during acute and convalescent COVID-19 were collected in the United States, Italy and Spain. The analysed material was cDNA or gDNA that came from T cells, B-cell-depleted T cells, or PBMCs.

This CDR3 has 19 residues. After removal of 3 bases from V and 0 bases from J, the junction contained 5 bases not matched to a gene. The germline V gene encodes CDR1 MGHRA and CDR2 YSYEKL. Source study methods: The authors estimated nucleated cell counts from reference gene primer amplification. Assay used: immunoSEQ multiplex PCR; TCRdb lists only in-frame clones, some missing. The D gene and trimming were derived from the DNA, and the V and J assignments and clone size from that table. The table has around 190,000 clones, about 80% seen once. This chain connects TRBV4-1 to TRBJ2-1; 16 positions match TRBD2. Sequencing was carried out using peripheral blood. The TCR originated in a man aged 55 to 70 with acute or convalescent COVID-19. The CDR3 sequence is CASSQGGLAGGSSYNEQFF. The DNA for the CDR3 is TGCGCCAGCAGCCAGGGGGGACTAGCGGGAGGGAGCTCCTACAATGAGCAGTTCTTC.